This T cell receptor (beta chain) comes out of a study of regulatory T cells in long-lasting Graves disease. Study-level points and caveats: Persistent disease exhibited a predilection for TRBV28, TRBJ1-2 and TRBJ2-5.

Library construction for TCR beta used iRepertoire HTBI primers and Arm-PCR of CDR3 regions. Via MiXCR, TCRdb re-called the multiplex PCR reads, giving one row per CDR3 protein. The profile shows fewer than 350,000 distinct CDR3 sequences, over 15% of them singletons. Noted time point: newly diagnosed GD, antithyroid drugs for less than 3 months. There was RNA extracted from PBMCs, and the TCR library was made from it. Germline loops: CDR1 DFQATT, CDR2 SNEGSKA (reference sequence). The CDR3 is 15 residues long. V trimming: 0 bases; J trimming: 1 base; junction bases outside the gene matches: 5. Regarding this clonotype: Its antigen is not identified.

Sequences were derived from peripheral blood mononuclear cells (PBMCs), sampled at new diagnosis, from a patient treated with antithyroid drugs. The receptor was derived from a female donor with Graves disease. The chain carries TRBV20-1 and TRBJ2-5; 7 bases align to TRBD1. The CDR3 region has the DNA TGCAGTGCTAGAGAGAGGACAGGCGTCCAAGAGACCCAGTACTTC. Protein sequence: CSARERTGVQETQYF.